A selection of T cell receptor beta chains follows, all from one sample in a study of radiation and T cells in renal cell carcinoma. Sequencing used immunoSEQ multiplex PCR; TCRdb keeps in-frame clones, though not all of them. Of more than 8,000 clones detected, roughly three fifths appear once; the ten largest clones hold 9.7%. The sequencing here drew on tumor tissue, taken from a patient whose treatment was nephrectomy without radiotherapy. The receptor set was obtained from a man aged 35-49 years with renal cell carcinoma. CDR3s include the opening cysteine and the closing phenylalanine or tryptophan. The D gene is left open where the match is weak. Rows give clone size only sometimes, using once, few, many, or a class for an expanded clone.

CDR3 length,V gene,D gene,J gene,clone size,CDR3 DNA,CDR3 protein
14,TRBV10-2,NA,TRBJ2-4,NA,TGCGCCAGCAGTGGGGGTCGCGAGGCGAACATTCAGTACTTC,CASSGGREANIQYF
14,TRBV7-8,TRBD2,TRBJ2-7,few,TGTGCCAGCAGCTCCTCGGGACTAGTCTACGAGCAGTACTTC,CASSSSGLVYEQYF
14,TRBV6-6,NA,TRBJ1-4,medium-sized,TGTGCCAGCAGTTATGATCCTCGGGGTGAAAAACTGTTTTTT,CASSYDPRGEKLFF
16,TRBV7-2,NA,TRBJ2-5,NA,TGTGCCAGCAGCTTAGGCAGGGGTTTAGGTCAAGAGACCCAGTACTTC,CASSLGRGLGQETQYF
13,TRBV27,NA,TRBJ1-2,once,TGTGCCAGCATAGTGGCGACACCTTATGGCTACACCTTC,CASIVATPYGYTF
15,TRBV2,NA,TRBJ1-1,NA,TGTGCCAGCAGTGAAAGGGTCAGGGCGAACACTGAAGCTTTCTTT,CASSERVRANTEAFF
14,TRBV13,TRBD1,TRBJ2-7,NA,TGTGCCAGCAGCTCTTATGGGACAGCCTACGAGCAGTACTTC,CASSSYGTAYEQYF
15,TRBV29-1,NA,TRBJ2-2,once,TGCAGCGTTGAAGATCGAGGAGGGCGGACCGGGGAGCTGTTTTTT,CSVEDRGGRTGELFF
14,TRBV11-3,TRBD1,TRBJ1-4,medium-sized,TGTGCCAGCAGCCCCTACAGGGGTAACGAAAAACTGTTTTTT,CASSPYRGNEKLFF
16,TRBV7-9,NA,TRBJ2-1,NA,TGTGCCAGCAGCCGTCGGGGTGTAAGCTCCTACAATGAGCAGTTCTTC,CASSRRGVSSYNEQFF
14,TRBV11-2,NA,TRBJ1-5,medium-sized,TGTGCCAGCAGCTTAGCTGGGGGCAATCAGCCCCAGCATTTT,CASSLAGGNQPQHF
18,TRBV7-2,NA,TRBJ2-3,NA,TGTGCCAGCAGCTTAGTAAGGGGTGGCAGGGGAGTCACAGATACGCAGTATTTT,CASSLVRGGRGVTDTQYF
14,TRBV6-5,NA,TRBJ2-7,NA,TGTGCCAGCAGTACCACCCCAGAAGGTACCCTACTCGACTTC,CASSTTPEGTLLDF
15,TRBV6-5,NA,TRBJ1-2,large,TGTGCCAGCAGTTACTTCTGGGGCAGCAACTATGGCTACACCTTC,CASSYFWGSNYGYTF
15,TRBV7-3,NA,TRBJ2-7,NA,TGTGCCAGCAGCCCCGGAACGGGCAGAGCCTACGAGCAGTACTTC,CASSPGTGRAYEQYF
15,TRBV7-2,TRBD2,TRBJ2-5,few,TGTGCCAGCAGCCAGGGACTAGCGGTCCGCGAGACCCAGTACTTC,CASSQGLAVRETQYF
15,TRBV5-1,NA,TRBJ2-7,NA,TGCGCCAGCAGCTTAGGACTAACCGCGACATACGAGCAGTACTTC,CASSLGLTATYEQYF
13,TRBV18,TRBD1,TRBJ1-2,NA,TGTGCCAGCTCACCGCAGGGGGCGGACGGCTACACCTTC,CASSPQGADGYTF
16,TRBV7-2,TRBD2,TRBJ2-7,NA,TGTGCCAGCAGCTTGGAAGGGACTAGCGCGAGGCGAGAGCAGTACTTC,CASSLEGTSARREQYF
13,TRBV9,NA,TRBJ2-1,NA,TGTGCCAGCAGCGTAGGAAATCCCACTGAGCAGTTCTTC,CASSVGNPTEQFF
15,TRBV18,NA,TRBJ2-5,few,TGTGCCAGCTCACTGATCTGGGGGTACCAAGAGACCCAGTACTTC,CASSLIWGYQETQYF
15,TRBV7-9,NA,TRBJ1-2,NA,TGTGCCAGCAGCTTAGGAACGGGCTGGGACTATGGCTACACCTTC,CASSLGTGWDYGYTF
15,TRBV6-4,NA,TRBJ1-2,medium-sized,TGTGCCAGCAGTGACTCGTACCCGCCTTGGGATGGCTACACCTTC,CASSDSYPPWDGYTF
14,TRBV18,TRBD2,TRBJ2-7,NA,TGTGCCAGCTCACCTAGCGGGAGCTCCTACGAGCAGTACTTC,CASSPSGSSYEQYF
12,TRBV19,NA,TRBJ1-4,NA,TGTGCCAGTAGTATGAGAAGCGAAAAACTGTTTTTT,CASSMRSEKLFF
13,TRBV7-9,NA,TRBJ2-3,NA,TGTGCCAGCGGAAGAAGGGGCGCAGATACGCAGTATTTT,CASGRRGADTQYF
16,TRBV27,NA,TRBJ2-1,NA,TGTGCCAGCAGTTCCCTAGTCTCTTACTCCTACAATGAGCAGTTCTTC,CASSSLVSYSYNEQFF
14,TRBV5-1,NA,TRBJ2-4,few,TGCGCCAGCAGCATAGGGGCGCTCCAAAACATTCAGTACTTC,CASSIGALQNIQYF